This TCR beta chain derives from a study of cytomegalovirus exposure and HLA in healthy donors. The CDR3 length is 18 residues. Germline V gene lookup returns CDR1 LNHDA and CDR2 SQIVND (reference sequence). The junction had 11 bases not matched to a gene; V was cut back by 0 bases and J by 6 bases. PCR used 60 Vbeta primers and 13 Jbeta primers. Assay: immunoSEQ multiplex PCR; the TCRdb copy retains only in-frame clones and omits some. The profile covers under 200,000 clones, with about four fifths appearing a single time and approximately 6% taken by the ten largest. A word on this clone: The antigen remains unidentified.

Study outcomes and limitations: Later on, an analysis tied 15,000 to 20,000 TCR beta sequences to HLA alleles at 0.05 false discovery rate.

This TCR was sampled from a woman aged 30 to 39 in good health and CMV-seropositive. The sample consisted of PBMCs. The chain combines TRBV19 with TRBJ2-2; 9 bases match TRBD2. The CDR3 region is CASSIDIGVAGASGELFF. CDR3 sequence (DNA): TGTGCCAGTAGTATAGATATTGGAGTAGCGGGAGCATCCGGGGAGCTGTTTTTT.